These 24 T cell receptor beta chains came from one sample sequenced in a study of CD8+ T cells in alopecia areata (dated by TCRdb to the late 2010s). Library construction relied on the immunoSEQ multiplex PCR assay. For TCR sequencing, RNA was extracted from every sample and reverse transcribed into cDNA to serve as template. Held by TCRdb, this immuneACCESS table contains in-frame sequences only and omits some clones. Under half of the omission traces to an unresolved V gene where checked; the cause of the rest is unknown. The sample table contains 93,000 or so clones; only one count was recorded for 70% to 90% of them. The ten largest account for over 8.5% of the sample. The treatment or condition label of this sample denotes: oral pan-JAK inhibitor, 5-10 mg twice daily. The specimen comprised CD8+ T cells sorted from blood, sampled at approximately week 30, from a patient treated with tofacitinib. The receptor set was obtained from a human donor with alopecia areata.

The chain is built from TRBV27 and TRBJ2-1; 13 nucleotides match TRBD2. The V segment lost 7 bases and the J segment 6 bases; nucleotides outside the gene matches: 12. The germline gives CDR1 MNHEY, CDR2 SMNVEV (reference sequence). There are 17 residues in the CDR3. Here the CDR3 DNA reads TGTGCCAGCAAGACACTAGCGGGAGGGCAGATGGGCAATGAGCAGTTCTTC. Translation: CASKTLAGGQMGNEQFF.

The chain is built from TRBV19 and TRBJ2-5; D tentatively reads TRBD1 or TRBD2 (5 bases each). The CDR3 covers 14 residues. Germline V gene lookup returns CDR1 LNHDA and CDR2 SQIVND (reference sequence). Deletions cut 5 bases from V and 1 base from J, with 11 bases between. CDR3 bases: TGTGCCAGTAGTTCCGGGGACCTCCAAGAGACCCAGTACTTC. As protein: CASSSGDLQETQYF.

The rearrangement uses TRBV5-6 and TRBJ2-7; the D is unclear. V lost 2 bases and J 3 bases, leaving 12 bases between the germline ends. There are 14 residues in the CDR3. Germline CDR1 is SGHDT and CDR2 is YYEEEE. CDR3 residues: CASSFSQIYYEQYF. CDR3 coding DNA: TGTGCCAGCAGCTTTAGCCAGATATACTACGAGCAGTACTTC.

This chain links TRBV5-6 with TRBJ1-2; D remains ambiguous. The CDR3 has 16 residues. The V and J ends lost 0 bases and 7 bases respectively, with 19 bases between them. The germline V gene has CDR1 SGHDT and CDR2 YYEEEE. CDR3 protein: CASSLERRRRGSGYTF. The CDR3 DNA is TGTGCCAGCAGCTTGGAACGTCGGCGCCGAGGGTCTGGCTACACCTTC.

The chain combines TRBV28 with TRBJ1-5, with D uncertain. Germline CDR1 is MDHEN and CDR2 is SYDVKM. V was cut by 6 bases and J by 4 bases, with 10 bases left in between. This CDR3 contains 13 residues. CDR3 loop: CASSIRRNQPQHF. CDR3 DNA sequence: TGTGCCAGCAGCATCCGGAGGAATCAGCCCCAGCATTTT.

The chain carries TRBV11-2 and TRBJ2-1, with 7 bases identical to TRBD1. After removal of 1 base from V and 8 bases from J, the junction contained 2 bases not matched to a gene. Germline V CDR1 and CDR2: SGHAT, FQNNGV. This CDR3 is 13 amino acids long. Here the CDR3 DNA reads TGTGCCAGCAGCTTAGGGACAGGCTATGAGCAGTTCTTC. As protein: CASSLGTGYEQFF. The full variable domain, rest sourced from reference TRBV11-2 and TRBJ2-1, is EAGVAQSPRYKIIEKRQSVAFWCNPISGHATLYWYQQILGQGPKLLIQFQNNGVVDDSQLPKDRFSAERLKGVDSTLKIQPAKLEDSAVYLCASSLGTGYEQFFGPGTRLTVL.

The chain joins TRBV5-1 to TRBJ2-7; D may match TRBD1 or TRBD2 (5 bases each). V lost 0 bases to trimming and J lost 5 bases, with 15 bases between them. The CDR3 sequence is 15 residues long. Germline V lookup: CDR1 SGHRS, CDR2 YFSETQ. The CDR3 is CASSLVFGGSDEQYF. CDR3 DNA: TGCGCCAGCAGCTTGGTGTTTGGGGGTTCTGACGAGCAGTACTTC.

The rearrangement links TRBV2 to TRBJ1-1, with D unclear. The V end lost 7 bases, the J end lost 1 base, and 19 bases lay between the germline ends. Looked up from germline, CDR1 is SNHLY and CDR2 is FYNNEI. The CDR3 loop spans 16 amino acids. The CDR3 DNA is TGTGCCAGCATAAGTGTCGGGGAGTCTGGGAACACTGAAGCTTTCTTT. Its translation is CASISVGESGNTEAFF. The full variable domain, its missing parts supplied by reference TRBV2 and TRBJ1-1, is EPEVTQTPSHQVTQMGQEVILRCVPISNHLYFYWYRQILGQKVEFLVSFYNNEISEKSEIFDDQFSVERPDGSNFTLKIRSTKLEDSAMYFCASISVGESGNTEAFFGQGTRLTVV.

The chain is built from TRBV29-1 and TRBJ2-1, with 7 nucleotides matching TRBD2. The CDR3 totals 16 residues. The germline V gene has CDR1 SQVTM and CDR2 ANQGSEA. Trimming cost V 1 base and J 4 bases; bases outside gene matches: 10. CDR3 amino acids: CSVEGAGSSWYNEQFF. In nucleotides, the CDR3 is TGCAGCGTTGAAGGAGCGGGGTCGAGTTGGTACAATGAGCAGTTCTTC.

The CDR3 DNA reads as TGTGCCATCAGTGACCCCCCGGAGGGTGGTGAAAAACTGTTTTTT. The encoded protein is CAISDPPEGGEKLFF. The rearrangement links TRBV10-3 to TRBJ1-4; D ambiguous. This CDR3 has 15 amino acids. Trimming shortened V by 3 bases and J by 7 bases, and 15 bases separated the two germline ends. From germline, CDR1 is ENHRY and CDR2 SYGVKD.

The chain couples TRBV7-9 to TRBJ2-7; D uncertain. The CDR3 loop spans 15 amino acids. V gave up 1 base and J gave up 0 bases, with 10 bases separating them. Looked up from germline, CDR1 is SEHNR and CDR2 is FQNEAQ (reference sequence). The DNA for the CDR3 is TGTGCCAGCAGCTTAGGCGGTAAGAGCTCCTACGAGCAGTACTTC. Its translation is CASSLGGKSSYEQYF. Combining the CDR3 with reference TRBV7-9 and TRBJ2-7 gives the whole variable domain DTGVSQNPRHKITKRGQNVTFRCDPISEHNRLYWYRQTLGQGPEFLTYFQNEAQLEKSRLLSDRFSAERPKGSFSTLEIQRTEQGDSAMYLCASSLGGKSSYEQYFGPGTRLTVT.

The chain has TRBV5-1 and TRBJ1-1, with D possibly being TRBD1 (5 bases). CDR3 length: 15 amino acids. V was pared by 4 bases and J by 1 base, with 14 bases between. Germline CDR1 reads SGHRS; CDR2 reads YFSETQ. CDR3 loop: CASSRPGPKNTEAFF. The CDR3, as DNA: TGCGCCAGCAGCAGACCGGGACCGAAGAACACTGAAGCTTTCTTT.

The rearrangement links TRBV11-2 to TRBJ2-2, with 7 nucleotides matching TRBD1. Per the germline V gene, CDR1 is SGHAT and CDR2 is FQNNGV. The CDR3 sequence is 16 residues long. V shed 5 bases and J 0 bases; nucleotides not matched to a gene: 6. CDR3 in amino acids: CASSHGTESNTGELFF. The DNA of the CDR3 is TGTGCCAGCAGCCATGGGACAGAGTCGAACACCGGGGAGCTGTTTTTT.

This sequence joins TRBV6-4 and TRBJ2-1, with D hard to call. The germline V gene encodes CDR1 MRHNA and CDR2 SNTAGT. Trimming stripped 3 bases from V and 7 bases from J, with 10 bases between. This CDR3 contains 13 residues. CDR3 amino acids: CASSEGLINEQFF. CDR3 nucleotide sequence: TGTGCCAGCAGTGAAGGGCTTATAAATGAGCAGTTCTTC.

About this clone: The junction departs from the called germline gene at one end, perhaps through a read error. The rearrangement joins TRBV29-1 to TRBJ1-5, with 9 bases aligning to TRBD1. Germline V gives CDR1 SQVTM, CDR2 ANQGSEA. The CDR3 length is 15 residues. CDR3 amino acids: CSVEGTGFSNQPQHF. The DNA for the CDR3 is TGCAGCGTGGAAGGGACAGGGTTTAGCAATCAGCCCCAGCATTTT.

The V call is TRBV4-1, the J call TRBJ2-7, with D possibly being TRBD1 or TRBD2 (5 bases each). The germline gives CDR1 MGHRA, CDR2 YSYEKL. CDR3 length: 15 amino acids. V was shortened by 0 bases and J by 2 bases, with 11 bases between the two germline ends. The DNA of the CDR3 is TGCGCCAGCAGCCAAGATGCGAGGGGCGCCTACGAGCAGTACTTC. It translates to CASSQDARGAYEQYF.

The chain couples TRBV29-1 to TRBJ2-5; D remains unclear. The J call may be incorrect, as the DNA end agrees better with TRBJ2-7. Germline-derived CDR1 and CDR2 are SQVTM and ANQGSEA. This CDR3 has 12 amino acids. This CDR3 reads CSVRRRTYEQYF. In DNA, the CDR3 is TGCAGCGTCCGCCGGCGGACCTACGAGCAGTACTTC.

The J gene is TRBJ2-1, the V gene TRBV5-1; 7 bases line up with TRBD2. J was trimmed by 8 bases and V by 5 bases; bases with no gene match: 10. The CDR3 spans 14 residues. The germline CDR1 and CDR2 sequences are SGHRS and YFSETQ. CDR3 residues: CASSESLAGDEQFF. In nucleotides, the CDR3 is TGCGCCAGCAGTGAGAGTTTGGCGGGAGATGAGCAGTTCTTC.

This chain links TRBV14 with TRBJ2-7; the match to TRBD1 covers 8 bases. Germline V gene lookup returns CDR1 SGHDN and CDR2 FVKESK. The V and J ends lost 6 bases and 1 base, in that order; junction bases with no gene match: 8. The CDR3 is 15 amino acids. The CDR3 region has the DNA TGTGCCAGCAGTTTCGGACAGGGCCCGTCCTACGAGCAGTACTTC. Protein sequence: CASSFGQGPSYEQYF.

Only a few counts were recorded for this clone. The chain joins TRBV6-5 to TRBJ2-7; D remains unclear. V was trimmed by 7 bases and J by 0 bases, leaving 16 bases between them. There are 15 residues in the CDR3. Germline CDR1 reads MNHEY; CDR2 reads SVGAGI. CDR3 in DNA: TGTGCCAGCACCCTCAGAGCGATGCACTCCTACGAGCAGTACTTC. Its translation is CASTLRAMHSYEQYF.

V gene TRBV4-2 combines with J gene TRBJ2-1; D remains unclear. Germline V gene lookup returns CDR1 LGHNA and CDR2 YNFKEQ. This CDR3 has 12 residues. V was pared by 4 bases and J by 8 bases, with 9 bases between. The CDR3, as DNA: TGTGCCAGCAGCCCCGACCCGGATGAGCAGTTCTTC. It is translated as CASSPDPDEQFF.

The V gene is TRBV2, the J gene TRBJ2-7; D call uncertain. Germline V CDR1 and CDR2: SNHLY, FYNNEI. The CDR3 is made up of 13 amino acids. V was shortened by 9 bases and J by 0 bases, with 12 bases between the two germline ends. The CDR3 region has the DNA TGTGCCAGGAAGACAAGCATCTCCTACGAGCAGTACTTC. Protein: CARKTSISYEQYF. Full variable domain (missing parts from reference TRBV2 and TRBJ2-7): EPEVTQTPSHQVTQMGQEVILRCVPISNHLYFYWYRQILGQKVEFLVSFYNNEISEKSEIFDDQFSVERPDGSNFTLKIRSTKLEDSAMYFCARKTSISYEQYFGPGTRLTVT.

The V gene is TRBV13, the J gene TRBJ2-5; TRBD2 agrees at 8 bases. Germline CDR1 and CDR2: PRHDT and FYEKMQ (reference sequence). Germline trimming cut 5 bases from V and 5 bases from J; bases unmatched to any gene: 16. This CDR3 is built from 17 residues. CDR3 in amino acids: CASSPPDAGGPGETQYF. The CDR3 DNA sequence: TGTGCCAGCAGCCCACCGGACGCGGGAGGCCCCGGGGAGACCCAGTACTTC.

This clone has more than one count but fewer than ten. The V call is TRBV29-1, the J call TRBJ1-1; D is unclear. This CDR3 has 15 amino acids. Germline V gives CDR1 SQVTM, CDR2 ANQGSEA. The V and J ends lost 0 bases and 1 base respectively, with 12 bases between them. The CDR3 DNA sequence: TGCAGCGTTGAAGATTCGGCAGGCTGGAACACTGAAGCTTTCTTT. Its translation is CSVEDSAGWNTEAFF. The full variable domain, rest sourced from reference TRBV29-1 and TRBJ1-1, is SAVISQKPSRDICQRGTSLTIQCQVDSQVTMMFWYRQQPGQSLTLIATANQGSEATYESGFVIDKFPISRPNLTFSTLTVSNMSPEDSSIYLCSVEDSAGWNTEAFFGQGTRLTVV.